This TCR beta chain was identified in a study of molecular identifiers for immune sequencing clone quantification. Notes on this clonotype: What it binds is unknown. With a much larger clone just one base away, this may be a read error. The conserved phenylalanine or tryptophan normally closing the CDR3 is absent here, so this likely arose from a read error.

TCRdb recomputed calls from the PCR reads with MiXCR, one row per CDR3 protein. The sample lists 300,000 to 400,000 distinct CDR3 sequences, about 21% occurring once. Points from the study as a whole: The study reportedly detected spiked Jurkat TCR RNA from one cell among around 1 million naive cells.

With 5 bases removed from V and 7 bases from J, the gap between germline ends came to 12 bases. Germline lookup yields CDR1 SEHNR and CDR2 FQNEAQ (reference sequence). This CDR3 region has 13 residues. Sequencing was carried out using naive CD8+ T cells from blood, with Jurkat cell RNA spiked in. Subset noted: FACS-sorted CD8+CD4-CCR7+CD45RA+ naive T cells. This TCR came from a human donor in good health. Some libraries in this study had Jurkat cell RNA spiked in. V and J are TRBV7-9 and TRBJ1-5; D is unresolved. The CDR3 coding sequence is TGTGCCAGCAGCCCTAGTCCCCTCCAGCCCCAGCATTCT. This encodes CASSPSPLQPQHS.